The 8 T cell receptor beta chains given below trace back to one sample, sequenced in a study of T-cell memory formation after mild COVID-19. TCRdb recomputed calls from the 5' RACE reads with MiXCR, one row per CDR3 protein. The table includes 180,000 or so distinct CDR3 sequences, 16% detected once. The sample taken for sequencing was PBMCs or a T cell subset sorted from them (not recorded which). These receptors all stem from an adult woman who had mild COVID-19 (a few samples of this study predate the infection). Cell type and time point are not known.

This chain uses TRBV25-1 with TRBJ2-1; D is unresolved. Trimming left V 4 bases short and J 3 bases short, with 7 bases between. CDR3 size: 13 residues. Per the germline V gene, CDR1 is MGHDK and CDR2 is SYGVNS. The CDR3 DNA sequence: TGTGCCAGCAGTGGCTACCACTACAATGAGCAGTTCTTC. Translated, it gives CASSGYHYNEQFF.

The gene calls are TRBV5-1 and TRBJ2-1; 16 positions match TRBD2. The V segment lost 4 bases and the J segment 2 bases; nucleotides outside the gene matches: 3. This CDR3 spans 17 amino acids. The germline gives CDR1 SGHRS, CDR2 YFSETQ. The CDR3 loop is CASSPGTSGGAYNEQFF. DNA of the CDR3: TGCGCCAGCAGCCCCGGGACTAGCGGGGGGGCCTACAATGAGCAGTTCTTC. The variable domain in full, with the rest retrieved from reference TRBV5-1 and TRBJ2-1, is KAGVTQTPRYLIKTRGQQVTLSCSPISGHRSVSWYQQTPGQGLQFLFEYFSETQRNKGNFPGRFSGRQFSNSRSEMNVSTLELGDSALYLCASSPGTSGGAYNEQFFGPGTRLTVL.

This clonotype has only a few counts. This chain uses TRBV7-9 with TRBJ2-7; 8 bases map to TRBD2. The ends lost 4 bases at V and 5 bases at J; junction bases unmatched: 31. This CDR3 is 22 amino acids long. Germline loops: CDR1 SEHNR, CDR2 FQNEAQ (reference sequence). The CDR3 region has the DNA TGTGCCAGCAGCTCCGGGATCGGAAAAGAGGGTTTTCTAGCGGGCAGAACTAACGAGCAGTACTTC. Translating gives CASSSGIGKEGFLAGRTNEQYF.

This clonotype was detected only a few times. The rearrangement joins TRBV5-5 to TRBJ2-2; the D is unclear. This CDR3 is built from 12 residues. Germline V gene lookup returns CDR1 SGHKS and CDR2 YYEKEE (reference sequence). V lost 6 bases and J lost 6, with 9 bases in between. DNA of the CDR3: TGTGCCAGCACCCTTGGGGCCGGGGAGCTGTTTTTT. Translating it yields CASTLGAGELFF.

The genes are TRBV6-2 or TRBV6-3 and TRBJ2-5, with TRBD2 matching over 10 bases. Looked up from germline, CDR1 is MNHEY and CDR2 is SVGEGT. The CDR3 consists of 16 residues. Germline trimming cut 7 bases from V and 5 bases from J; bases unmatched to any gene: 13. CDR3: CASTFMELAGDETQYF. The CDR3 region has the DNA TGTGCCAGCACCTTTATGGAGCTAGCGGGAGACGAGACCCAGTACTTC.

The rearrangement joins TRBV27 to TRBJ1-4; the D is unclear. Deletions cut 8 bases from V and 8 bases from J, with 15 bases between. CDR3 size: 13 residues. CDR1 and CDR2 from the germline V gene are MNHEY and SMNVEV (reference sequence). CDR3 protein: CASRRGGNEKLFF. Here the CDR3 DNA reads TGTGCCAGCCGCCGGGGAGGGAACGAAAAACTGTTTTTT.

This clonotype was observed a handful of times. This chain links TRBV18 with TRBJ1-1; D might be TRBD1 (5 bases). Germline-derived CDR1 and CDR2 are KGHSH and LQKENI. V was shortened by 2 bases and J by 1 base, with 11 bases between the two germline ends. The CDR3 is made up of 15 amino acids. The CDR3 region is CASSPKAGQNTEAFF. The CDR3 DNA reads TGTGCCAGCTCACCAAAGGCAGGACAGAACACTGAAGCTTTCTTT.

This clonotype appeared a few times. The chain couples TRBV6-2 or TRBV6-3 to TRBJ2-7; either TRBD1 or TRBD2 may supply D (5 bases each). Trimming cost V 6 bases and J 6 bases, with 21 bases left between them. Germline V gene lookup returns CDR1 MNHEY and CDR2 SVGEGT. This CDR3 contains 15 residues. CDR3 protein: CASSRTARGTGEQYF. CDR3 in DNA: TGTGCCAGCAGCAGGACCGCACGAGGGACGGGCGAGCAGTACTTC.